The sequence of this TCR beta chain was determined in a study of shared clonotypes between healthy human individuals. Study details: A few men and a couple of women, aged 18 to 49, were donors.

CD4+ cells were split into CD45RA+ naive and CD45RA-negative memory subsets. CDR1 is MDHEN, CDR2 SYDVKM, per germline. The CDR3 contains 17 residues. V lost 5 bases and J lost 2; bases outside the gene matches: 10. An assay was performed, and its level was deep. Genomic DNA belonging to each subset was distributed in equal measure over several immunoSEQ plates. Measured with immunoSEQ multiplex PCR; TCRdb has only the in-frame clones, and not every one. This sample has about 2.3 million clones, with 85% to 95% found just once. The clonotype comes from a man between 18 and 29 years old in good health. Some clones in this sample may be carry-over from other donors' samples. This rearrangement joins TRBV28 to TRBJ2-1; 9 nucleotides align to TRBD2. Input material: naive CD4+ T cells from PBMCs. Subset of the sample: CD45RA+ positively selected. DNA of the CDR3: TGTGCCAGCAGTAACCCCGGACTAGCGAGCGCCTACAATGAGCAGTTCTTC. Protein: CASSNPGLASAYNEQFF.